Listed below are T cell receptor beta chains from one sample, sequenced in a study of cytomegalovirus exposure and HLA in healthy donors. The assay was immunoSEQ multiplex PCR, and TCRdb's table has in-frame clones only and misses some. The data show 59,000 or so clones, over 75% seen once. Sequencing input: PBMCs. These receptors all stem from a female donor in good health and CMV-seronegative. The CDR3 runs from the conserved cysteine through the conserved F or W. The order of the fields is J gene, V gene, clone size, D gene, CDR3 DNA, CDR3 protein. D genes are given only for firm matches. Not every row has a clone size; where given, it reads once, few, many or a size class.

>TRBJ2-2|TRBV7-9|NA|NA
TGTGCCAGCAGCGCGGGCACCGGGGAGCTGTTTTTT
CASSAGTGELFF
>TRBJ2-1|TRBV27|NA|TRBD2
TGTGCCAGCAGTTTTCTAGCGGGAGGGGGTACACACAATGAGCAGTTCTTC
CASSFLAGGGTHNEQFF
>TRBJ2-1|TRBV5-1|once|TRBD1
TGCGCCAGCAGCCTCGGACAGGAGTACAATGAGCAGTTCTTC
CASSLGQEYNEQFF
>TRBJ1-5|TRBV4-2|NA|NA
TGTGCCAGCAGCCAACAGTATAGCAATCAGCCCCAGCATTTT
CASSQQYSNQPQHF
>TRBJ2-1|TRBV7-3|NA|NA
TGTGCCAGCAGCTTAATCGGTAGGATCCGGAGAGATCTCAATGAGCAGTTCTTC
CASSLIGRIRRDLNEQFF
>TRBJ1-1|TRBV7-9|NA|TRBD1
TGTGCCAGCAGCACCTCAGGGGGCTCTGGGAACACTGAAGCTTTCTTT
CASSTSGGSGNTEAFF
>TRBJ2-7|TRBV9|NA|TRBD1
TGTGCCAGCAGCGTAGCTGGGACAGGGCCCTACGAGCAGTACTTC
CASSVAGTGPYEQYF
>TRBJ1-5|TRBV10-3|NA|TRBD1
TGTGCCATCAGTGAGCCCACGAGTGGACAGGACAATCAGCCCCAGCATTTT
CAISEPTSGQDNQPQHF
>TRBJ1-2|TRBV6-1|NA|NA
TGTGCCAGCACCGGACAGACACATGGCTACACCTTC
CASTGQTHGYTF
>TRBJ1-2|TRBV29-1|NA|NA
TGCAGCGTTGCAGGGATCGACTATGGCTACACCTTC
CSVAGIDYGYTF
>TRBJ2-2|TRBV4-1|NA|TRBD1
TGCGCCAGCAGCCATCGGGACAGGGGAGCCGGGGAGCTGTTTTTT
CASSHRDRGAGELFF
>TRBJ2-1|TRBV7-2|NA|TRBD2
TGTGCCAGCACCCCCCGGGGGGGACTAGCGGCGGGGGGAGGCAATGAGCAGTTCTTC
CASTPRGGLAAGGGNEQFF